These T cell receptor beta chains were read from a single sample in a study of post-analysis software for immune sequencing data. Each CDR3 protein is one row after TCRdb ran MiXCR on the PCR reads. The repertoire holds fewer than 850,000 distinct CDR3 sequences, with roughly 30% as singletons. Sequences were obtained from blood. The receptors originated from a girl aged 5-17 years with multiple sclerosis. CDR3s include the opening cysteine and the closing phenylalanine or tryptophan. Each record gives: clone size, V gene, D gene, J gene, CDR3 protein, CDR3 DNA. D genes are given only for firm matches. Size is stated for part of the rows, as once, few or many counts, or as a class when the clone is expanded.

>few|TRBV28|TRBD2|TRBJ2-3
CASSRLAETHGDTQYF
TGTGCCAGCAGTCGACTAGCGGAGACCCACGGGGATACGCAGTATTTT
>few|TRBV6-5|-|TRBJ1-6
CASSSARYPLHF
TGTGCCAGCAGCTCAGCACGTTATCCCCTCCACTTT
>-|TRBV20-1|-|TRBJ1-5
CSATGSMSNQPQHF
TGCAGTGCTACAGGGAGTATGAGCAATCAGCCCCAGCATTTT
>-|TRBV4-1|-|TRBJ2-3
CASSPRPDTQYF
TGCGCCAGCAGCCCGCGCCCAGATACGCAGTATTTT
>-|TRBV12-3/TRBV12-4|-|TRBJ2-1
CASSLMYEQFF
TGTGCCAGCAGTTTAATGTATGAGCAGTTCTTC
>-|TRBV7-8|TRBD1|TRBJ1-5
CASSPGVTGVHRPQHF
TGTGCCAGCAGCCCAGGAGTGACAGGGGTCCACAGGCCCCAGCATTTT
>-|TRBV4-3|-|TRBJ2-3
CASSQTSWGSADTQYF
TGCGCCAGCAGCCAGACCAGCTGGGGTAGCGCAGATACGCAGTATTTT
>-|TRBV20-1|TRBD2|TRBJ2-3
CSASALAGGPDTQYF
TGCAGTGCTAGCGCACTAGCGGGGGGACCAGATACGCAGTATTTT
>-|TRBV5-1|TRBD1|TRBJ2-6
CASSFETGPGANVLTF
TGCGCCAGCAGCTTCGAGACAGGGCCCGGGGCCAACGTCCTGACTTTC
>many|TRBV4-1|-|TRBJ2-1
CASSQAGTYNEQFF
TGCGCCAGCAGCCAGGCGGGGACCTACAATGAGCAGTTCTTC
>-|TRBV20-1|-|TRBJ2-1
CSASRYNEQFF
TGCAGTGCTAGTCGGTACAATGAGCAGTTCTTC
>few|TRBV7-8|-|TRBJ2-4
CASSLWIGDKNIQYF
TGTGCCAGCAGCTTATGGATCGGGGACAAAAACATTCAGTACTTC
>few|TRBV5-1|-|TRBJ2-5
CASSISGDLIETQYF
TGCGCCAGCAGCATATCAGGGGACCTTATAGAGACCCAGTACTTC
>-|TRBV13|-|TRBJ2-3
CASSFRPHLAGSTDTQYF
TGTGCCAGCAGCTTCCGCCCCCATCTGGCGGGGTCCACAGATACGCAGTATTTT
>-|TRBV5-1|-|TRBJ2-1
CASTPLGGGGFNEQFF
TGCGCCAGCACCCCTCTAGGGGGCGGGGGCTTCAATGAGCAGTTCTTC
>few|TRBV5-1|TRBD2|TRBJ2-1
CASSLGLGAGESNEQFF
TGCGCCAGCAGCTTGGGATTGGGAGCGGGAGAGAGCAATGAGCAGTTCTTC
>once|TRBV10-3|-|TRBJ1-1
CAISETGLTNAEAFF
TGTGCCATCAGTGAGACAGGTTTGACGAACGCTGAAGCTTTCTTT
>many|TRBV10-3|-|TRBJ2-3
CAISGTDTNTDTQYF
TGTGCCATCAGTGGAACGGACACAAACACAGATACGCAGTATTTT
>few|TRBV18|-|TRBJ2-5
CASSPKEQETQYF
TGTGCCAGCTCACCAAAAGAGCAAGAGACCCAGTACTTC
>few|TRBV7-9|-|TRBJ1-2
CASRARQGPPGYTF
TGTGCCAGCAGAGCTCGTCAGGGGCCGCCTGGCTACACCTTC
>-|TRBV3-1|-|TRBJ2-5
CASSPQTHQETQYF
TGTGCCAGCAGCCCTCAGACACACCAAGAGACCCAGTACTTC
>-|TRBV20-1|TRBD2|TRBJ2-1
CSASPLAGGPDGEQFF
TGCAGTGCTAGTCCCCTAGCGGGGGGACCTGACGGTGAGCAGTTCTTC
>-|TRBV12-3/TRBV12-4|TRBD2|TRBJ2-3
CASSARLAGLRADTQYF
TGTGCCAGCAGTGCCCGACTAGCGGGCCTGAGAGCAGATACGCAGTATTTT
>-|TRBV10-2|TRBD1|TRBJ2-4
CASSDEMDRPLAKNIQYF
TGCGCCAGCAGTGACGAGATGGACAGGCCGCTAGCCAAAAACATTCAGTACTTC
>-|TRBV7-2|-|TRBJ2-2
CARGGGENTGELFF
TGTGCCAGGGGGGGCGGGGAGAACACCGGGGAGCTGTTTTTT
>-|TRBV5-6|-|TRBJ2-7
CASSFRGVGSYEQYF
TGTGCCAGCAGCTTTAGGGGAGTAGGGTCCTACGAGCAGTACTTC
>many|TRBV4-3|-|TRBJ2-7
CASSQVSTGYEQYF
TGCGCCAGCAGCCAAGTCAGTACAGGCTACGAGCAGTACTTC
>-|TRBV7-2|TRBD2|TRBJ2-1
CASRDQTSGSVNEQFF
TGTGCCAGCAGGGACCAGACTAGCGGGAGTGTCAATGAGCAGTTCTTC
>-|TRBV29-1|TRBD2|TRBJ2-3
CSAAGTSGGHTDTQYF
TGCAGCGCCGCCGGGACTAGCGGGGGGCACACAGATACGCAGTATTTT
>-|TRBV9|-|TRBJ2-2
CASSVLATGELFF
TGTGCCAGCAGCGTTTTAGCGACCGGGGAGCTGTTTTTT
>-|TRBV20-1|-|TRBJ1-6
CSASLSLDSNSPLHF
TGCAGTGCTAGTCTTTCGTTGGACAGCAATTCACCCCTCCACTTT
>-|TRBV4-2|-|TRBJ1-1
CASSQDGPNTEAFF
TGTGCCAGCAGCCAAGATGGGCCGAACACTGAAGCTTTCTTT